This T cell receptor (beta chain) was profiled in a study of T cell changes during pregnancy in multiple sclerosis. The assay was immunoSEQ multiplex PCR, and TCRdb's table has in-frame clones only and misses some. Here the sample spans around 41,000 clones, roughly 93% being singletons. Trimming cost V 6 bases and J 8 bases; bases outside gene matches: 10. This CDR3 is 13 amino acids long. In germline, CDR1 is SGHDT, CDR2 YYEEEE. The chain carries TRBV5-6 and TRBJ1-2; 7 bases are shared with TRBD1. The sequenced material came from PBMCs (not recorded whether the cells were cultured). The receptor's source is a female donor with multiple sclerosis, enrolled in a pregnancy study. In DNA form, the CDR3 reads TGTGCCAGCATACTAAACAGGGGAGGCGGCTACACCTTC. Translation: CASILNRGGGYTF.